This entry lists 22 T cell receptor beta chains sequenced from one sample in a study of CD8+ T cells in alopecia areata. TCR sequencing used cDNA made by reverse transcription of extracted RNA. Sequencing was performed with immunoSEQ multiplex PCR; in TCRdb, only in-frame clones are kept and a portion is missing. The table has about 90,000 clones, roughly two fifths seen once; the top ten hold 15% to 20%. Treatment of the sample: oral pan-JAK inhibitor, 5-10 mg twice daily. This specimen consisted of CD8+ T cells sorted from blood, obtained at week 24, from a patient treated with tofacitinib. The receptor source for this set is a human donor with alopecia areata.

The gene calls are TRBV27 and TRBJ1-1, with a tentative D call TRBD1 (5 bases). This CDR3 has 15 residues. Germline CDR1 is MNHEY and CDR2 is SMNVEV (reference sequence). V dropped 6 bases and J dropped 0 bases, with 14 bases sitting between them. CDR3: CASSPPGRMNTEAFF. CDR3 coding DNA: TGTGCCAGCAGCCCTCCGGGACGGATGAACACTGAAGCTTTCTTT.

The chain links TRBV27 to TRBJ2-5; D remains ambiguous. The germline gives CDR1 MNHEY, CDR2 SMNVEV (reference sequence). Between the trimmed V and J ends, which lost 4 bases and 5 bases, there was a span of 11 bases. CDR3 length: 13 amino acids. CDR3 in amino acids: CASSSSSRETQYF. Written as DNA, the CDR3 is TGTGCCAGCAGTTCGAGCTCCCGGGAGACCCAGTACTTC.

In its sample, this clone was seen a few times. J is TRBJ2-1 and V is TRBV29-1; D is possibly TRBD1 or TRBD2 (5 bases each). Germline-derived CDR1 and CDR2 are SQVTM and ANQGSEA. This CDR3 contains 11 residues. Trimming cost V 4 bases and J 7 bases, with 8 bases left between them. The DNA of the CDR3 is TGCAGCGTTGTCAGGGAGAATGAGCAGTTCTTC. It is translated as CSVVRENEQFF.

The chain links TRBV4-1 to TRBJ2-3; the D gene is possibly TRBD2 (8 bases). In germline, CDR1 is MGHRA, CDR2 YSYEKL. Trimming took off 2 bases at V and 8 bases at J, with 17 bases between the two ends. This CDR3 comprises 15 residues. The CDR3 bases are TGCGCCAGCAGCCAAATTAAGGGGGCGGGGGGTACGCAGTATTTT. Translation: CASSQIKGAGGTQYF.

The chain employs TRBV25-1 and TRBJ1-2, with 8 bases aligning to TRBD1. Germline-derived CDR1 and CDR2 are MGHDK and SYGVNS. The V segment lost 5 bases and the J segment 6 bases; nucleotides outside the gene matches: 11. The CDR3 has 15 amino acids. The DNA for the CDR3 is TGTGCCAGCAGTAAGGACAGGGCCTATAAGGATGGCTACACCTTC. This encodes CASSKDRAYKDGYTF.

The chain links TRBV4-1 to TRBJ2-2; no firm D call. Trimming shortened V by 4 bases and J by 2 bases, and 8 bases separated the two germline ends. The CDR3 totals 14 residues. Germline V lookup: CDR1 MGHRA, CDR2 YSYEKL. The CDR3 DNA reads as TGCGCCAGCAGCCCACCAGGAAACACCGGGGAGCTGTTTTTT. It is translated as CASSPPGNTGELFF.

V is TRBV7-9 and J is TRBJ1-1; D call uncertain. Germline V gene lookup returns CDR1 SEHNR and CDR2 FQNEAQ (reference sequence). This CDR3 region has 14 residues. The ends were cut back, 0 bases at V and 1 base at J, with 6 bases in the middle. The CDR3 nucleotides are TGTGCCAGCAGCTTAGCCGGGTCGAACACTGAAGCTTTCTTT. Protein sequence: CASSLAGSNTEAFF.

This clone was recorded once. This sequence joins TRBV10-1 and TRBJ2-2; 9 positions agree with TRBD1. Germline CDR1 and CDR2: WNHNN and SYGVQD (reference sequence). The CDR3 has 15 residues. V gave up 2 bases and J gave up 3 bases; unmatched junction bases: 1. In nucleotides, the CDR3 is TGCGCCAGCAGTGAGGGGGACAGGGACACCGGGGAGCTGTTTTTT. Encoded protein: CASSEGDRDTGELFF.

The chain couples TRBV29-1 to TRBJ2-7; D possibly corresponds to TRBD1 (5 bases). The V end lost 4 bases, the J end lost 2 bases, and 9 bases lay between the germline ends. The CDR3 covers 12 residues. From germline, CDR1 is SQVTM and CDR2 ANQGSEA. Here the CDR3 DNA reads TGCAGCGTTGTCGACAGACCCTACGAGCAGTACTTC. Amino acid sequence: CSVVDRPYEQYF.

V is TRBV28 and J is TRBJ2-7; 13 bases map to TRBD2. Trimming cost V 6 bases and J 5 bases; bases outside gene matches: 7. This CDR3 region has 15 residues. Germline CDR1 and CDR2: MDHEN and SYDVKM. The CDR3 nucleotides read TGTGCCAGCAGAACCGGACTAGCGGGAGTTAACGAGCAGTACTTC. Translating gives CASRTGLAGVNEQYF.

The V and J genes are TRBV29-1 and TRBJ1-1; 8 bases are shared with TRBD1. The germline V gene encodes CDR1 SQVTM and CDR2 ANQGSEA. V trimming: 7 bases; J trimming: 10 bases; junction bases outside the gene matches: 11. CDR3 length equals 12 residues. The DNA for the CDR3 is TGCAGCGACGGACAGGGCGGGGTTGGAGCTTTCTTT. Its translation: CSDGQGGVGAFF. The whole variable domain, filled in from reference TRBV29-1 and TRBJ1-1, reads SAVISQKPSRDICQRGTSLTIQCQVDSQVTMMFWYRQQPGQSLTLIATANQGSEATYESGFVIDKFPISRPNLTFSTLTVSNMSPEDSSIYLCSDGQGGVGAFFGQGTRLTVV.

For the CDR3, the DNA is TGTGCCAGCAGAGGGGACAGGGGACTAGCGGGAGTCTACGAGCAGTACTTC. Translation gives CASRGDRGLAGVYEQYF. The rearrangement uses TRBV2 and TRBJ2-7; TRBD2 aligns across 14 bases. V gave up 6 bases and J gave up 3 bases; unmatched junction bases: 10. Germline V CDR1 and CDR2: SNHLY, FYNNEI. The CDR3 is 17 amino acids.

This clone was detected a few times. The CDR3 here is CSAGRYEQYF. The CDR3 DNA is TGCAGCGCCGGTCGCTACGAGCAGTACTTC. The V gene is TRBV29-1, the J gene TRBJ2-7; D uncertain. The CDR3 runs to 10 residues. The germline V gene encodes CDR1 SQVTM and CDR2 ANQGSEA. V was cut by 7 bases and J by 3 bases, with 7 bases left in between.

V and J are TRBV9 and TRBJ2-4; 7 bases map to TRBD1. V lost 3 bases, J lost 0 bases, and 3 bases stayed unmatched. This CDR3 region has 15 residues. CDR1 SGDLS and CDR2 YYNGEE come from the germline V gene. The CDR3: CASSGTGRAKNIQYF. CDR3 sequence (DNA): TGTGCCAGCAGCGGGACAGGCCGAGCCAAAAACATTCAGTACTTC.

The V call is TRBV6-5, the J call TRBJ2-2; D call uncertain. Germline lookup yields CDR1 MNHEY and CDR2 SVGAGI. V lost 4 bases, J lost 6 bases, and 9 bases lay in between. The CDR3 extends over 13 amino acids. The CDR3 spells CASSFSPSGELFF. The CDR3 DNA follows: TGTGCCAGCAGTTTCAGCCCCTCCGGGGAGCTGTTTTTT.

This rearrangement joins TRBV4-1 to TRBJ2-7; 7 bases are a match to TRBD2. The V segment lost 0 bases and the J segment 1 base; nucleotides outside the gene matches: 6. This CDR3 has 16 residues. Germline CDR1 is MGHRA and CDR2 is YSYEKL. The CDR3 protein is CASSQDRPSGSYEQYF. The CDR3 DNA follows: TGCGCCAGCAGCCAAGATAGGCCTAGCGGTTCCTACGAGCAGTACTTC.

This clone was recorded a few times. The chain joins TRBV11-2 to TRBJ2-5, with TRBD1 matching 8 bases. The CDR3 runs to 15 residues. Trimming removed 4 bases from V and 4 bases from J; junction bases left unmatched: 8. CDR1 SGHAT and CDR2 FQNNGV come from the germline V gene. This CDR3 reads CASSSGTGLLETQYF. The CDR3, as DNA: TGTGCCAGCAGCTCGGGGACAGGTTTACTAGAGACCCAGTACTTC.

J is TRBJ2-7 and V is TRBV9, with TRBD2 as a possible D gene (5 bases). CDR1 is SGDLS, CDR2 YYNGEE, per germline. Trimming removed 0 bases from V and 2 bases from J, with 9 bases in between. The CDR3 covers 14 residues. CDR3 in amino acids: CASSVGGSTYEQYF. CDR3 DNA sequence: TGTGCCAGCAGCGTAGGAGGGAGCACCTACGAGCAGTACTTC.

This rearrangement joins TRBV29-1 to TRBJ2-3; 8 bases line up with TRBD1. The V gene's germline CDR1 is SQVTM and CDR2 ANQGSEA. Germline trimming cut 1 base from V and 0 bases from J; bases unmatched to any gene: 9. CDR3 size: 17 residues. The CDR3 DNA reads as TGCAGCGTTGAAGGCGCCAGGGGGCCGCTCAGCACAGATACGCAGTATTTT. Protein: CSVEGARGPLSTDTQYF.

The CDR3 DNA is TGCGCCAGCAGCCAATACCAGCATAGCAATCAGCCCCAGCATTTT. Translation gives CASSQYQHSNQPQHF. The chain joins TRBV4-3 to TRBJ1-5, with D uncertain. CDR1 LGHNA and CDR2 YSLEER come from the germline V gene. With 2 bases removed from V and 0 bases from J, the gap between germline ends came to 8 bases. The CDR3 sequence is 15 residues long.

The rearrangement joins TRBV19 to TRBJ2-3, with 10 bases fitting TRBD2. The CDR3 consists of 14 residues. CDR1 and CDR2 from the germline V gene are LNHDA and SQIVND (reference sequence). V lost 7 bases to trimming and J lost 4 bases; unmatched junction nucleotides: 5. This chain's CDR3 is CASNPLAGADTQYF. The CDR3 DNA reads TGTGCCAGTAACCCCCTAGCGGGAGCAGATACGCAGTATTTT. The full variable domain, rest sourced from reference TRBV19 and TRBJ2-3, is DGGITQSPKYLFRKEGQNVTLSCEQNLNHDAMYWYRQDPGQGLRLIYYSQIVNDFQKGDIAEGYSVSREKKESFPLTVTSAQKNPTAFYLCASNPLAGADTQYFGPGTRLTVL.

The rearrangement uses TRBV27 and TRBJ2-4, with a weak D call TRBD1 (5 bases). V shed 3 bases and J shed 0 bases, with 9 bases lying between them. Germline lookup yields CDR1 MNHEY and CDR2 SMNVEV (reference sequence). CDR3 length: 15 residues. The chain's CDR3 is CASSLTVLAKNIQYF. CDR3 bases: TGTGCCAGCAGTTTGACAGTATTAGCCAAAAACATTCAGTACTTC.